The present entry profiles one T cell receptor beta chain with its context. In this sample, this clone turned up once. Its antigen remains unidentified. The input lacks base qualities; no much larger clone sits a single base away. Donors were healthy HIV-negative adults with no recently reported acute infections or vaccinations. All donors were Caucasian adults living in Nashville, Tennessee, USA. Magnetic negative selection was used to enrich CD4+ T cells, after which naive cells were positively selected on CD45RA and the negative fraction became the memory subset. Blood was collected by leukapheresis, and PBMCs were isolated by Ficoll-Histopaque density gradient centrifugation and then cryopreserved in liquid nitrogen vapor phase. Analytical flow cytometry was used to check the purity and quantity of every magnetically sorted T cell population. Genomic DNA was isolated from each sorted fraction and quantified by UV absorbance on a Nanodrop 2000c.

The CDR3 numbers 13 residues from cysteine through phenylalanine. Of all the DNA, just the CDR3 is kept, 39 bases in frame from base 1. Sequences LNHDA (CDR1) and SQIVND (CDR2) are obtained from the germline V gene (reference sequence). Trimming costs V 5 bases and J 10 bases, and their ends lie 14 bases apart. The data derive from a study of shared clonotypes between healthy human individuals (dated by TCRdb to 2020 to 2022). About the study as a whole: The cohort comprised a couple of women and three men aged 18 to 49 years. Per donor, three plates each were used for CD4 naive and CD4 memory, two for CD8 naive, and one for CD8 memory. Blood TCR repertoires of roughly 5 healthy adults were deeply sequenced to estimate repertoire size and the extent of clonotype sharing between individuals. Libraries were prepared and TCR repertoires were sequenced by different laboratories using diverse techniques, in order to increase sequencing depth and limit assay-specific biases. Each donor's leukapheresis produced roughly between roughly 0.85 and 9.5 billion PBMCs.

Broad study findings and their caveats: Naive subsets generally had larger estimated clonotype richness than memory subsets. Sampling was restricted to blood, and TCR repertoires in tissues likely differ from the TCR repertoires found in blood. When several donors were compared, the shared fraction of clonotypes was about 5.2% for naive CD4, roughly 3.3% for naive CD8, 2% to 2.5% for memory CD4, and roughly 0.43% for memory CD8. Rarefaction of sorted-subset datasets indicated incomplete sequencing despite the large sequencing depth. Higher generation probabilities were observed for clonotypes shared by all four sorted-subset donors than for non-shared clonotypes. Because the study included a small number of donors, the genetic and exposure-history diversity represented was limited. Based on pairwise subsampling, the degree of clonotype sharing among donors was expected to be affected by sequencing depth.

TCR CDR3 regions were amplified from genomic DNA by multiplex PCR using the deep immunoSEQ assay. Extracted genomic DNA from each cell subset was distributed evenly across all wells of several immunoSEQ 96-well plates, and each plate was treated as a replicate. For sorted subsets, each replicate PCR was loaded with roughly 190 ng genomic DNA, equivalent to roughly 30,000 T cell genomes. The purified libraries were quantified using a Qubit 3.0 fluorometer, sized with a Bioanalyzer 2100, and then quantified again using the KAPA Library Quantification kit. A separate single-read 150-cycle Illumina NextSeq 550 flow cell was used to sequence each immunoSEQ 96-well plate. Turning to the authors' computational methods: Because the immunoSEQ output included only junctional sequences and no quality scores, the filtering could not be the same as the filtering used for full-length reads. Sequences were annotated with PyIR, a Python wrapper for IgBLAST v1.9, using IMGT germline references to assign V/J genes and CDR3. Reads were filtered out if the reads had weak V/J assignments (E-value above 1e-6), no CDR3, stop codons, out-of-frame junctions, or ambiguous translated residues. V3J clonotypes were defined as sequences sharing the same inferred V gene, J gene, and CDR3 amino acid sequence. The percentage overlap between two repertoires was calculated by dividing the number of shared unique clonotypes by the size of the smaller repertoire. Three approaches were used to assess repertoire richness: RTK rarefaction, the Chao1 estimator, and Recon v2.1 estimates of unobserved clonotypes. OLGA was used to compute generation probabilities for all TCRbeta clonotypes that the gDNA method yielded from a few donors. TCRdb took over this immuneACCESS table, retaining in-frame rearrangements with V and J assigned. Such tables are incomplete; in checked studies, under half of the missing clones stem from an unresolved V gene, and the remainder is unexplained. That table gives V, J and clone size, and the DNA gave D and trimming. The sample table contains more than 850,000 clones; only one count was recorded for about 80% of them. The ten most abundant clones make up approximately 0.5% of the sample.

Here the chain combines TRBV19 and TRBJ1-4, with TRBD1 perhaps the D gene, on 5 matching bases. Sequenced material: memory CD4+ T cells from PBMCs. In the paper's terms, the cell subset or site label means: CD45RA-negative fraction. This clonotype originated in a man younger than 35 in good health. Some clones in this sample may be carry-over from other donors' samples. The DNA sequence follows: TGTGCCAGTAGTGCGCAGGGTATCGGAAAACTGTTTTTT. This is translated as CASSAQGIGKLFF.